The T cell receptor beta chain described here comes from a study of Graves' ophthalmopathy and Graves' hyperthyroidism. RNA transcripts provided the template for amplifying TCR beta CDR3 regions. An opening RT-PCR round employed HTBI primers and preceded a second-round multiplex PCR. MiXCR was run by TCRdb on the multiplex PCR reads, yielding one entry per CDR3 protein. The table lists about 660,000 distinct CDR3 sequences, roughly two fifths of them singletons. Findings and limits, study-wide: Ophthalmopathy cases were distinguished from stable hyperthyroidism by a 13-signature model, reaching 85% to 90% sensitivity and about 81% specificity.

The diagnostic workup employed clinical symptoms, serum thyroxine, TRAb, thyroid ultrasound and orbital computed tomography. PBMCs came from roughly 9.1 ml of fresh peripheral blood. The CDR3 totals 15 residues. Germline V gene data show CDR1 as MRHNA and CDR2 as SNTAGT. On this clonotype itself: The antigen is undetermined. Mismatch with germline at one junction end may stem from a read error.

The clonotype was recovered from an adult man with Graves' ophthalmopathy. V gene TRBV6-4 combines with J gene TRBJ2-2; D unresolved. The material sequenced was peripheral blood. The CDR3, as DNA: TGTGCCAGCAGTTACTCGCCAGGGAACACCGGGGAGCTGTTTTTT. Residues: CASSYSPGNTGELFF.